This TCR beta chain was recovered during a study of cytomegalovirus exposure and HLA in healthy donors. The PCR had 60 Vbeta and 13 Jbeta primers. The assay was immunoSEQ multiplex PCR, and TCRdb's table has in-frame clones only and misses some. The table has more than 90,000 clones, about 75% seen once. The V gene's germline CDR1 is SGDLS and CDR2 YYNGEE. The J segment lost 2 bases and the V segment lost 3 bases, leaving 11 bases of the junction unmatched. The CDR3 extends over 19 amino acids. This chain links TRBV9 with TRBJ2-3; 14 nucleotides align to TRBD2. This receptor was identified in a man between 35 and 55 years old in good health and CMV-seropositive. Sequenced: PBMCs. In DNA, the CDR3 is TGTGCCAGCAGCGGACCGGGACTAGCGGGGGCCCGACCCACAGATACGCAGTATTTT. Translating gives CASSGPGLAGARPTDTQYF.